One and the same sample provided the 25 T cell receptor beta chains below, sequenced in a study of siplizumab effects on memory and regulatory T cells. Clones were sequenced by immunoSEQ multiplex PCR, and TCRdb holds only the in-frame ones, with some missing. Here the sample spans approximately 97,000 clones, more than 85% being singletons. The specimen was CD4+ T cells sorted from blood. Every receptor here comes from a human donor in good health.

The count of this clone is one. The chain combines TRBV19 with TRBJ1-2; 8 positions match TRBD1. Losses at the gene ends were 8 bases for V and 2 bases for J; bases not matched to a gene: 13. Per germline, CDR1 LNHDA and CDR2 SQIVND (reference sequence). The CDR3 consists of 16 residues. Here the CDR3 reads CASLRPTGAPNYGYTF. The CDR3 nucleotides are TGTGCCAGTCTGCGGCCGACAGGGGCCCCGAACTATGGCTACACCTTC.

The chain carries TRBV2 and TRBJ2-1; 11 nucleotides match TRBD1. The CDR3 loop spans 22 amino acids. From germline, CDR1 is SNHLY and CDR2 FYNNEI. V was pared by 8 bases and J by 0 bases, with 24 bases of the junction left unmatched. CDR3 DNA sequence: TGTGCCAGCCTCCCGGGACAGGGGGAGCGGGACCGTCGATTGAGCTCCTACAATGAGCAGTTCTTC. Residues: CASLPGQGERDRRLSSYNEQFF.

J is TRBJ1-1 and V is TRBV2; 8 bases fit TRBD1. J lost 1 base, V lost 6 bases, and 13 bases had no gene match. The CDR3 has 17 amino acids. Germline V gene data show CDR1 as SNHLY and CDR2 as FYNNEI. CDR3 coding DNA: TGTGCCAGCAGGGCCGGACAGGGTCTTCGATCGAACACTGAAGCTTTCTTT. As protein: CASRAGQGLRSNTEAFF.

The genes are TRBV9 and TRBJ2-1, with TRBD2 matching 13 bases. The V gene's germline CDR1 is SGDLS and CDR2 YYNGEE. V was pared by 4 bases and J by 0 bases, with 4 bases of the junction left unmatched. This CDR3 is 17 amino acids long. The CDR3 sequence is CASSTGLAGTSYNEQFF. The CDR3 nucleotides are TGTGCCAGCAGCACGGGACTAGCGGGGACCTCCTACAATGAGCAGTTCTTC.

In its sample, this clone was seen once. The chain uses TRBV4-1 and TRBJ2-7, with 8 bases fitting TRBD1. Trimming removed 4 bases from V and 3 bases from J; junction bases left unmatched: 11. The CDR3 runs 16 residues. Germline lookup yields CDR1 MGHRA and CDR2 YSYEKL. CDR3 in DNA: TGCGCCAGCAGCCTCACTGACAGGGGCAGGGGCTACGAGCAGTACTTC. This encodes CASSLTDRGRGYEQYF.

The V and J genes are TRBV15 and TRBJ2-3; 7 bases are a match to TRBD2. Trimming at V came to 0 bases and at J to 5 bases, leaving 11 bases not matched to a gene. Germline CDR1 reads LNHNV; CDR2 reads YYDKDF (reference sequence). The CDR3 is 17 amino acids. DNA for the CDR3: TGTGCCACCAGCAGAGATTTCCTGGGGAGGGAAGGAGATACGCAGTATTTT. Encoded protein: CATSRDFLGREGDTQYF.

The chain is built from TRBV30 and TRBJ2-2; the D call may be TRBD1 or TRBD2 (5 bases each). Germline CDR1 and CDR2: GTSNPN and SVGIG (reference sequence). The CDR3 sequence is 16 residues long. Trimming took off 0 bases at V and 3 bases at J, with 14 bases between the two ends. DNA of the CDR3: TGTGCCTGGAGTGTCTGGGGGAGAGGGTACACCGGGGAGCTGTTTTTT. The encoded protein is CAWSVWGRGYTGELFF.

The chain has TRBV27 and TRBJ2-3, with D possibly being TRBD1 or TRBD2 (6 bases each). Germline V gene sequence: CDR1 MNHEY, CDR2 SMNVEV (reference sequence). V lost 6 bases and J 3 bases, leaving 34 bases between the germline ends. CDR3 length: 21 residues. CDR3 coding DNA: TGTGCCAGCAGCCGGACGCGGGGCGGTGGGACACAGGGCGGACGGACAGATACGCAGTATTTT. It specifies CASSRTRGGGTQGGRTDTQYF.

This chain links TRBV4-1 with TRBJ1-2, with 11 bases matching TRBD1. The J segment lost 7 bases and the V segment lost 4 bases, leaving 11 bases of the junction unmatched. Germline V lookup: CDR1 MGHRA, CDR2 YSYEKL. The CDR3 contains 16 residues. CDR3 amino acids: CASSLPTGQGASGYTF. The CDR3 bases are TGCGCCAGCAGCCTACCAACCGGACAGGGGGCGAGTGGCTACACCTTC.

This chain links TRBV9 with TRBJ1-1; D gene ambiguous. This CDR3 has 13 amino acids. CDR1 is SGDLS, CDR2 YYNGEE, per germline. The V and J ends lost 0 bases and 1 base respectively, with 4 bases between them. The CDR3 reads CASSVESNTEAFF. The CDR3 DNA reads as TGTGCCAGCAGCGTAGAGTCGAACACTGAAGCTTTCTTT. The variable domain in full, with the rest retrieved from reference TRBV9 and TRBJ1-1, is DSGVTQTPKHLITATGQRVTLRCSPRSGDLSVYWYQQSLDQGLQFLIQYYNGEERAKGNILERFSAQQFPDLHSELNLSSLELGDSALYFCASSVESNTEAFFGQGTRLTVV.

This clone was found a few times. V is TRBV4-2 and J is TRBJ1-4; D gene ambiguous. The V end lost 0 bases, the J end lost 4 bases, and 3 bases lay between the germline ends. The CDR3 totals 13 residues. The germline V gene encodes CDR1 LGHNA and CDR2 YNFKEQ. The CDR3 DNA follows: TGTGCCAGCAGCCAAGAATATAATGAAAAACTGTTTTTT. Amino acid sequence: CASSQEYNEKLFF.

This rearrangement joins TRBV15 to TRBJ2-7; 7 bases are shared with TRBD1. After removal of 8 bases from V and 3 bases from J, the junction contained 10 bases not matched to a gene. Germline V CDR1 and CDR2: LNHNV, YYDKDF (reference sequence). This CDR3 has 14 amino acids. In DNA form, the CDR3 reads TGTGCCACCCGCCGGGACAGCGTGGGCTACGAGCAGTACTTC. Translated, it gives CATRRDSVGYEQYF.

The chain couples TRBV9 to TRBJ2-5; 7 positions agree with TRBD1. Germline V gene data show CDR1 as SGDLS and CDR2 as YYNGEE. The CDR3 has 19 amino acids. J was trimmed by 0 bases and V by 0 bases; bases with no gene match: 14. CDR3 bases: TGTGCCAGCAGCGTAGACCCGGGACAGCACACGGCGTACCAAGAGACCCAGTACTTC. Translation gives CASSVDPGQHTAYQETQYF.

The chain is built from TRBV5-1 and TRBJ2-1; D is undetermined. This CDR3 has 13 amino acids. V lost 0 bases to trimming and J lost 9 bases, with 10 bases between them. Germline values: CDR1 SGHRS, CDR2 YFSETQ. The CDR3, as DNA: TGCGCCAGCAGCTTGGCCCTAGGAGCTGAGCAGTTCTTC. As protein: CASSLALGAEQFF.

There are a few counts of this clone. This sequence joins TRBV9 and TRBJ1-4, with D possibly matching TRBD1 (5 bases). The germline V and J ends were trimmed by 0 bases and 6 bases, with 15 bases remaining between them. CDR1 and CDR2 from the germline V gene are SGDLS and YYNGEE. The CDR3 totals 16 residues. This CDR3 reads CASSVGGIDGYEKLFF. CDR3 coding DNA: TGTGCCAGCAGCGTAGGGGGGATAGACGGGTATGAAAAACTGTTTTTT.

This clone has only one observation. This chain connects TRBV9 to TRBJ2-7, with D perhaps matching TRBD2 (6 bases). From germline, CDR1 is SGDLS and CDR2 YYNGEE. V was clipped by 3 bases and J by 7 bases, with 14 bases between them. The CDR3 length is 13 residues. This CDR3 reads CASSDRLDWEQYF. The CDR3, as DNA: TGTGCCAGCAGCGACAGACTAGACTGGGAGCAGTACTTC.

V gene TRBV7-9 combines with J gene TRBJ1-1, with D hard to call. This CDR3 region has 15 residues. The V and J ends lost 5 bases and 2 bases respectively, with 15 bases between them. Looked up from germline, CDR1 is SEHNR and CDR2 is FQNEAQ (reference sequence). CDR3 amino acids: CASSRDPGPNTEAFF. The CDR3 DNA reads TGTGCCAGCAGCCGCGATCCGGGCCCTAACACTGAAGCTTTCTTT.

This clone came up a few times. V gene TRBV19 combines with J gene TRBJ2-3; TRBD1 is a possible D gene (6 bases). From germline, CDR1 is LNHDA and CDR2 SQIVND (reference sequence). CDR3 length: 15 amino acids. The germline V and J ends were trimmed by 4 bases and 0 bases, with 11 bases remaining between them. CDR3 sequence reads: CASSTTGVSTDTQYF. Here the CDR3 DNA reads TGTGCCAGTAGTACGACAGGAGTGAGCACAGATACGCAGTATTTT.

This clone was counted once. This chain uses TRBV5-1 with TRBJ2-3; 7 nucleotides line up with TRBD1. CDR1 is SGHRS and CDR2 is YFSETQ in the germline V gene. V shed 4 bases and J 5 bases; nucleotides not matched to a gene: 10. CDR3 size: 15 residues. The DNA of the CDR3 is TGCGCCAGCAGCACGCCGGGACAGACGATAGATACGCAGTATTTT. The encoded protein is CASSTPGQTIDTQYF.

CDR3 nucleotide sequence: TGTGCCATATCGACCCAGGGGAACACTGAAGCTTTCTTT. This sequence encodes CAISTQGNTEAFF. The gene calls are TRBV19 and TRBJ1-1, with D tentatively TRBD1 (5 bases). V was clipped by 10 bases and J by 1 base, with 13 bases between them. The CDR3 consists of 13 residues. Germline CDR1 is LNHDA and CDR2 is SQIVND (reference sequence).

This clone occurred once. Here the CDR3 reads CSVGGLMNTEAFF. CDR3 sequence (DNA): TGCAGCGTTGGAGGGCTAATGAACACTGAAGCTTTCTTT. The chain combines TRBV29-1 with TRBJ1-1; D uncertain. V was trimmed by 4 bases and J by 0 bases, leaving 9 bases between them. The CDR3 runs 13 residues. Germline CDR1 is SQVTM and CDR2 is ANQGSEA.

The rearrangement uses TRBV5-1 and TRBJ1-2; D is uncertain. This CDR3 is 14 amino acids long. V lost 3 bases and J 6 bases, leaving 15 bases between the germline ends. Germline CDR1 is SGHRS and CDR2 is YFSETQ. The CDR3 coding sequence is TGCGCCAGCAGCTCCGCACAAGTCCGGGATGGCTACACCTTC. This codes for CASSSAQVRDGYTF. The full variable domain, with the rest looked up from reference TRBV5-1 and TRBJ1-2, is KAGVTQTPRYLIKTRGQQVTLSCSPISGHRSVSWYQQTPGQGLQFLFEYFSETQRNKGNFPGRFSGRQFSNSRSEMNVSTLELGDSALYLCASSSAQVRDGYTFGSGTRLTVV.

This chain connects TRBV9 to TRBJ2-1; D possibly matches TRBD1 or TRBD2 (5 bases each). V was trimmed by 4 bases and J by 3 bases, leaving 14 bases between them. The CDR3 spans 15 residues. CDR1 and CDR2 (germline): SGDLS, YYNGEE. The CDR3 DNA sequence: TGTGCCAGCAGCCCCAGGGACGTTAACTACAATGAGCAGTTCTTC. Encoded protein: CASSPRDVNYNEQFF.

V is TRBV19 and J is TRBJ2-7; 7 bases are a match to TRBD2. Germline CDR1 LNHDA, CDR2 SQIVND (reference sequence). This CDR3 comprises 15 residues. Trimming cost V 3 bases and J 5 bases; bases outside gene matches: 10. The CDR3 loop is CASSIGGTNLHEQYF. The CDR3, as DNA: TGTGCCAGTAGTATCGGAGGGACTAATCTTCACGAGCAGTACTTC.

The gene calls are TRBV19 and TRBJ1-5; TRBD1 aligns across 8 bases. This CDR3 contains 14 residues. CDR1 LNHDA and CDR2 SQIVND come from the germline V gene (reference sequence). J was trimmed by 6 bases and V by 7 bases; bases with no gene match: 8. CDR3 protein: CASTGGAEGQPQHF. DNA for the CDR3: TGTGCCAGTACAGGGGGCGCAGAAGGTCAGCCCCAGCATTTT.